The entry that follows covers one TCR beta chain sequence. The CDR3 consists of 12 residues. Trimming removed 4 bases at V and 3 bases at J, with 4 bases between. The data are from a study of T-cell memory formation after mild COVID-19. Researchers used 5'RACE with constant-segment primers to make TCR alpha and TCR beta cDNA libraries that carry sample barcodes and UMIs. TCRdb reprocessed the 5' RACE reads via MiXCR and lists one record per CDR3 protein. The data hold around 470,000 distinct CDR3 sequences, with 20% observed a single time. The chain joins TRBV12-3 or TRBV12-4 to TRBJ2-1, with unresolved D. This clonotype was sampled from an adult woman who had mild COVID-19 (a few samples of this study predate the infection). Cell type and time point are not known. Input material: PBMCs or a T cell subset sorted from them (not recorded which). The CDR3 protein is CASSWIYNEQFF. CDR3 DNA sequence: TGTGCCAGCAGTTGGATCTACAATGAGCAGTTCTTC.